This T cell receptor (beta chain) was observed in a study of T cell responses to AZD1222 COVID-19 vaccine (dated by TCRdb to the early 2020s). Background for the entire study: A total of 233 trial participants underwent TCR sequencing, of whom about 200 had received two doses of AZD1222 and some 25 had received two doses of the MenACWY control vaccine. Trial participants were enrolled into age subgroups of 18-55, 56-69 and 70-plus years, which contained approximately 150, 28 and 58 TCR-sequenced participants, respectively.

The CDR3 regions of human TCRbeta chains were subjected to immunosequencing. The paper's processing steps were these. TCRs in the repertoires were matched against a reference library of SARS-CoV-2-specific TCRs that had been generated with the MIRA antigen-specificity platform. Breadth was defined as the fraction of unique TCRs that were SARS-CoV-2-associated. Depth was defined as the fraction of total T cells that were SARS-CoV-2-associated. Using the MIRA data, each spike-specific TCR was mapped to the spike region that the TCR reacts to and placed in a CD4 or CD8 class. Log10-transformed breadth and depth values were compared by one-way ANOVA with Sidak's multiple comparisons tests. What TCRdb holds here is the immuneACCESS table cut down to in-frame rearrangements. Part of the clones is not present; checked against another copy, under half of the missing clones reflect an unresolved V gene, and the others are unexplained. V and J calls and clone size follow that table, whereas D and trimming were derived from the DNA. Here the sample has about 120,000 clones; 70% to 90% occur a single time. The top ten constitute approximately 15% of the sample.

Results the study describes overall, beyond this receptor: Because no day 14 peak-response samples were available, repertoires were characterized only after the peak T cell response. Nearly half of unique spike-specific TCRs reportedly recognized epitopes outside regions mutated in the B.1.351 and B.1.1.7 variants. Only a handful of AZD1222 recipients were SARS-CoV-2 seropositive at baseline, limiting conclusions about previously exposed vaccinees. In the small 56-69-year group, the increase in depth fell short of significance, most likely because of low power. Participants were mostly white British, with more females than males. The authors suggested clonal diversity may have been underestimated. The vaccine-associated CD4 TCRs covered the entire spike protein, and the dominant responses fell in regions 160-218 and 743-854. A significant rise in spike-specific TCR breadth and depth was observed after two AZD1222 doses relative to day 0 and relative to MenACWY recipients.

The V end loses 0 bases and the J end loses 3 bases, and a stretch of 11 bases separates them. The CDR3 numbers 16 residues from cysteine through phenylalanine. Only the CDR3 DNA stays, 48 bases, in frame from base 1. CDR1 and CDR2 were assigned from the germline V gene (reference sequence) as LGHDT and YNNKEL. Notes on this clone: The antigen it recognizes is unknown. No base qualities exist here, and no much larger clone lies one base off it.

This specimen's time point label, interpreted: about 28 days (+/-7) after the second vaccine dose. AZD1222 recipients whose second dose came at about 4 weeks and those whose second dose came at about 12 weeks were combined into one group, since spike-specific TCR depth and breadth did not differ between the two schedules. Vaccinee samples came from UK trials COV001 and COV002, including a single-blind randomized controlled phase 2/3 trial of AZD1222 (ChAdOx1 nCoV-19) in healthy adults. For TCRbeta chain sequencing, PBMC samples from trial participants were taken at day 0 and at day 28 after the second dose.

Sample: peripheral blood, taken 28 days after the second AZD1222 dose. Recombination joined TRBV3-1 (or the pseudogene TRBV3-2) with TRBJ1-4; the D gene lacks a confident call. This clonotype originated in an adult who received the AZD1222 COVID-19 vaccine. The nucleotides are TGTGCCAGCAGCCAAGATCTAGCTTCGCCTAATGAAAAACTGTTTTTT. It codes for CASSQDLASPNEKLFF.